These 14 T cell receptor beta chains were sequenced from one sample in a study of cytomegalovirus exposure and HLA in healthy donors. Researchers ran the PCR with 60 Vbeta and 13 Jbeta primers. TCRdb keeps only in-frame clones here, not all; method: immunoSEQ multiplex PCR. This sample has fewer than 200,000 clones, with 75% found just once. Sequenced sample: PBMCs. These receptor sequences come from a male donor in good health and CMV-seronegative.

The chain employs TRBV7-3 and TRBJ1-5; D is unclear. With 5 bases removed from V and 7 bases from J, the gap between germline ends came to 18 bases. Germline CDR1 and CDR2: SGHTA and FQGTGA. The CDR3 is made up of 15 amino acids. In nucleotides, the CDR3 is TGTGCCAGCAGCCGATTCGACCTCGAGGGCCAGCCCCAGCATTTT. Translated: CASSRFDLEGQPQHF.

This clone showed up just once. The chain uses TRBV7-9 and TRBJ1-1; no clear D gene. The CDR3 is 11 amino acids. The germline V gene has CDR1 SEHNR and CDR2 FQNEAQ (reference sequence). V lost 8 bases, J lost 5 bases, and 9 bases lay in between. CDR3 bases: TGTGCCAGCCCCCGGGGAACTGAAGCTTTCTTT. Translation: CASPRGTEAFF. Looking up the rest from reference TRBV7-9 and TRBJ1-1 gives the full variable domain: DTGVSQNPRHKITKRGQNVTFRCDPISEHNRLYWYRQTLGQGPEFLTYFQNEAQLEKSRLLSDRFSAERPKGSFSTLEIQRTEQGDSAMYLCASPRGTEAFFGQGTRLTVV.

This clone was observed many times. The chain employs TRBV28 and TRBJ1-5; D unclear. The ends were cut back, 6 bases at V and 5 bases at J, with 8 bases in the middle. CDR3 length equals 12 residues. Germline V lookup: CDR1 MDHEN, CDR2 SYDVKM. The CDR3 region has the DNA TGTGCCAGCAGACGGGTCCATCAGCCCCAGCATTTT. Protein sequence: CASRRVHQPQHF.

The chain combines TRBV2 with TRBJ2-7; 7 bases align to TRBD1. V lost 7 bases and J lost 1; bases outside the gene matches: 10. Germline lookup yields CDR1 SNHLY and CDR2 FYNNEI. The CDR3 is made up of 15 amino acids. The chain's CDR3 is CASKFPRTGSYEQYF. The CDR3 nucleotides are TGTGCCAGCAAATTCCCCCGGACAGGTTCCTACGAGCAGTACTTC.

The chain combines TRBV5-4 with TRBJ2-5; 7 bases map to TRBD1. This CDR3 spans 14 amino acids. V lost 2 bases, J lost 3 bases, and 4 bases stayed unmatched. The germline V gene has CDR1 SGHNT and CDR2 YYREEE (reference sequence). CDR3 nucleotide sequence: TGTGCCAGCAGCTTACCGGGACAGAAAGAGACCCAGTACTTC. It codes for CASSLPGQKETQYF.

V gene TRBV27 combines with J gene TRBJ2-5, with 9 nucleotides matching TRBD1. The end of the DNA fits TRBJ2-7 better, so the J call may be wrong. The CDR3 is made up of 14 amino acids. CDR1 and CDR2 from the germline V gene are MNHEY and SMNVEV (reference sequence). This CDR3 reads CASSLSGTGFEQYF. DNA of the CDR3: TGTGCCAGCAGTTTATCTGGGACAGGGTTCGAGCAGTACTTC.

The chain employs TRBV18 and TRBJ2-7; 10 positions agree with TRBD2. The CDR3 is 15 residues long. Germline lookup yields CDR1 KGHSH and CDR2 LQKENI. V was clipped by 2 bases and J by 4 bases; unmatched bases: 5. The CDR3 DNA reads TGTGCCAGCTCACCAGAGCTAGCGGGAGTATACGAGCAGTACTTC. Encoded protein: CASSPELAGVYEQYF.

The chain carries TRBV30 and TRBJ2-7; 11 nucleotides agree with TRBD2. V trimming: 4 bases; J trimming: 4 bases; junction bases outside the gene matches: 3. The germline V gene has CDR1 GTSNPN and CDR2 SVGIG (reference sequence). CDR3 size: 13 residues. The CDR3 reads CAWTLAGVYEQYF. The CDR3 bases are TGTGCCTGGACACTAGCGGGAGTATACGAGCAGTACTTC. Filled out from reference TRBV30 and TRBJ2-7, the complete variable domain reads SQTIHQWPATLVQPVGSPLSLECTVEGTSNPNLYWYRQAAGRGLQLLFYSVGIGQISSEVPQNLSASRPQDRQFILSSKKLLLSDSGFYLCAWTLAGVYEQYFGPGTRLTVT.

The gene calls are TRBV7-3 and TRBJ2-7; D possibly corresponds to TRBD2 (7 bases). This CDR3 contains 15 residues. V was shortened by 1 base and J by 1 base, with 11 bases between the two germline ends. Germline values: CDR1 SGHTA, CDR2 FQGTGA. CDR3 loop: CASSLKAGASYEQYF. The CDR3 DNA sequence: TGTGCCAGCAGCTTAAAGGCGGGGGCATCCTACGAGCAGTACTTC.

This chain connects TRBV11-2 to TRBJ2-1; tentative D call: TRBD2 (6 bases). Trimming took off 8 bases at V and 7 bases at J, with 12 bases between the two ends. The CDR3 spans 12 residues. Germline V gives CDR1 SGHAT, CDR2 FQNNGV. CDR3 sequence reads: CASRSSVNEQFF. CDR3 DNA sequence: TGTGCCAGCCGATCTAGCGTGAATGAGCAGTTCTTC.

V is TRBV5-1 and J is TRBJ2-3, with unresolved D. Germline CDR1 SGHRS, CDR2 YFSETQ. With 1 base removed from V and 4 bases from J, the gap between germline ends came to 4 bases. The CDR3 runs 12 residues. The CDR3 coding sequence is TGCGCCAGCAGCTTGATCTCAGATACGCAGTATTTT. Protein sequence: CASSLISDTQYF.

The table lists this clone with a count of one. The CDR3 DNA follows: TGTGCCACCAGCAGAGATCCCGGGGGACCTCAGCCCCAGCATTTT. Its translation is CATSRDPGGPQPQHF. The chain couples TRBV15 to TRBJ1-5; weak D call: TRBD1 (5 bases). The length of the CDR3 is 15 residues. In germline, CDR1 is LNHNV, CDR2 YYDKDF (reference sequence). V gave up 0 bases and J gave up 6 bases, with 12 bases separating them.

The CDR3 nucleotides read TGTGCCAGCAGCTTAACGCCAGGGACTCAAGAGACCCAGTACTTC. Encoded protein: CASSLTPGTQETQYF. The chain uses TRBV7-9 and TRBJ2-5, with D perhaps matching TRBD2 (6 bases). There are 15 residues in the CDR3. V gave up 2 bases and J gave up 2 bases, with 12 bases separating them. The germline CDR1 and CDR2 sequences are SEHNR and FQNEAQ (reference sequence).

This clone showed up just once. The chain is built from TRBV11-2 and TRBJ1-4; no clear D gene. The CDR3 runs 14 residues. V was clipped by 1 base and J by 8 bases, with 11 bases between them. The germline V gene encodes CDR1 SGHAT and CDR2 FQNNGV. CDR3 loop: CASSLGAGGEKLFF. In DNA form, the CDR3 reads TGTGCCAGCAGCTTAGGGGCCGGAGGAGAAAAACTGTTTTTT.